This T cell receptor beta chain was retrieved from a study of blood T cell repertoires in COVID-19. TCRdb's table, derived via immunoSEQ multiplex PCR, lists solely in-frame clones and lacks some. The data hold approximately 170,000 clones, with 83% observed a single time. Germline assignment: CDR1 MNHEY and CDR2 SMNVEV (reference sequence). Trimming stripped 3 bases from V and 6 bases from J, with 9 bases between. The CDR3 sequence is 12 residues long. Participants, roughly 18 to 89 years old, spanned approximately 26 US areas. Clinical history reported by participants formed the basis on which cohorts were assigned.

The chain links TRBV27 to TRBJ2-7; the D gene is possibly TRBD2 (6 bases). The origin of this receptor is a woman between 50 and 59 years old in a cohort exposed to, infected with or recovered from COVID-19 (not recorded which). The sequencing sample was made of PBMCs or T cells enriched from blood (not recorded which). The CDR3 is CASSLLGGEQYF. The CDR3 nucleotides are TGTGCCAGCAGTTTGTTGGGGGGCGAGCAGTACTTC.